These T cell receptor beta chains were read from a single sample in a study of cytomegalovirus exposure and HLA in healthy donors. Clones were read by immunoSEQ multiplex PCR, and TCRdb kept only the in-frame ones, dropping some. The sample lists 83,000 or so clones; over 75% were seen once. Sequencing input: PBMCs. The receptors originated from a female donor in good health and CMV-seronegative. Each CDR3 is given with its conserved first and last residue. D genes are given only for firm matches. The size entry is marked missing in some rows and otherwise reads once, few, many or a size class.

J | V | size | D | DNA | CDR3
TRBJ1-2 | TRBV20-1 | - | TRBD1 | TGCAGTCGGGACAGGGTTGAAAGCTACACCTTC | CSRDRVESYTF
TRBJ1-1 | TRBV28 | few | - | TGTGCCAGCAGTTTATCGGGGTGGGGGGACACTGAAGCTTTCTTT | CASSLSGWGDTEAFF
TRBJ1-2 | TRBV2 | - | - | TGTGCCAGCAGTGAAGATAACAGGAACTATGGCTACACCTTC | CASSEDNRNYGYTF
TRBJ2-5 | TRBV6-1 | few | - | TGTGCCAGCAGGAGGGACATGTGGGGGCAAGAGACCCAGTACTTC | CASRRDMWGQETQYF
TRBJ1-6 | TRBV2 | - | TRBD1 | TGTGCCAGCAGCCAGGACAGGGTAAATTCACCCCTCCACTTT | CASSQDRVNSPLHF
TRBJ1-3 | TRBV9 | - | - | TGTGCCAGCAGCGCTTCGGGGATGCCTGGAAACACCATATATTTT | CASSASGMPGNTIYF
TRBJ1-5 | TRBV29-1 | few | - | TGCAGCGTGTCGCAGGAAAACAATCAGCCCCAGCATTTT | CSVSQENNQPQHF
TRBJ2-7 | TRBV28 | - | TRBD2 | TGTGCCAGCAGACTGCTAGCGGGGGGCTACGAGCAGTACTTC | CASRLLAGGYEQYF
TRBJ1-2 | TRBV15 | - | TRBD1 | TGTGCCACCAGCAGCGGGGACAGGGCCCGCTATGGCTACACCTTC | CATSSGDRARYGYTF
TRBJ2-6 | TRBV19 | - | - | TGTGCCAGTAGTCCGCCAGGCGGGGCCAACGTCCTGACTTTC | CASSPPGGANVLTF
TRBJ1-2 | TRBV6-1 | - | TRBD1 | TGTGCCAGCAGTGGACAGGGAATCCGAATCTATGGCTACACCTTC | CASSGQGIRIYGYTF
TRBJ2-1 | TRBV28 | - | TRBD2 | TGTGCCAGCAGTTCCAGGACTAGCGGAAAAGCCTACAATGAGCAGTTCTTC | CASSSRTSGKAYNEQFF
TRBJ2-2 | TRBV6-5 | few | - | TGTGCCAGCAGTTACTCGGACTTGAACACCGGGGAGCTGTTTTTT | CASSYSDLNTGELFF
TRBJ1-1 | TRBV5-1 | - | TRBD1 | TGCGCCAGCAGCCGGGACAGGGGAGGTTCTGAAGCTTTCTTT | CASSRDRGGSEAFF